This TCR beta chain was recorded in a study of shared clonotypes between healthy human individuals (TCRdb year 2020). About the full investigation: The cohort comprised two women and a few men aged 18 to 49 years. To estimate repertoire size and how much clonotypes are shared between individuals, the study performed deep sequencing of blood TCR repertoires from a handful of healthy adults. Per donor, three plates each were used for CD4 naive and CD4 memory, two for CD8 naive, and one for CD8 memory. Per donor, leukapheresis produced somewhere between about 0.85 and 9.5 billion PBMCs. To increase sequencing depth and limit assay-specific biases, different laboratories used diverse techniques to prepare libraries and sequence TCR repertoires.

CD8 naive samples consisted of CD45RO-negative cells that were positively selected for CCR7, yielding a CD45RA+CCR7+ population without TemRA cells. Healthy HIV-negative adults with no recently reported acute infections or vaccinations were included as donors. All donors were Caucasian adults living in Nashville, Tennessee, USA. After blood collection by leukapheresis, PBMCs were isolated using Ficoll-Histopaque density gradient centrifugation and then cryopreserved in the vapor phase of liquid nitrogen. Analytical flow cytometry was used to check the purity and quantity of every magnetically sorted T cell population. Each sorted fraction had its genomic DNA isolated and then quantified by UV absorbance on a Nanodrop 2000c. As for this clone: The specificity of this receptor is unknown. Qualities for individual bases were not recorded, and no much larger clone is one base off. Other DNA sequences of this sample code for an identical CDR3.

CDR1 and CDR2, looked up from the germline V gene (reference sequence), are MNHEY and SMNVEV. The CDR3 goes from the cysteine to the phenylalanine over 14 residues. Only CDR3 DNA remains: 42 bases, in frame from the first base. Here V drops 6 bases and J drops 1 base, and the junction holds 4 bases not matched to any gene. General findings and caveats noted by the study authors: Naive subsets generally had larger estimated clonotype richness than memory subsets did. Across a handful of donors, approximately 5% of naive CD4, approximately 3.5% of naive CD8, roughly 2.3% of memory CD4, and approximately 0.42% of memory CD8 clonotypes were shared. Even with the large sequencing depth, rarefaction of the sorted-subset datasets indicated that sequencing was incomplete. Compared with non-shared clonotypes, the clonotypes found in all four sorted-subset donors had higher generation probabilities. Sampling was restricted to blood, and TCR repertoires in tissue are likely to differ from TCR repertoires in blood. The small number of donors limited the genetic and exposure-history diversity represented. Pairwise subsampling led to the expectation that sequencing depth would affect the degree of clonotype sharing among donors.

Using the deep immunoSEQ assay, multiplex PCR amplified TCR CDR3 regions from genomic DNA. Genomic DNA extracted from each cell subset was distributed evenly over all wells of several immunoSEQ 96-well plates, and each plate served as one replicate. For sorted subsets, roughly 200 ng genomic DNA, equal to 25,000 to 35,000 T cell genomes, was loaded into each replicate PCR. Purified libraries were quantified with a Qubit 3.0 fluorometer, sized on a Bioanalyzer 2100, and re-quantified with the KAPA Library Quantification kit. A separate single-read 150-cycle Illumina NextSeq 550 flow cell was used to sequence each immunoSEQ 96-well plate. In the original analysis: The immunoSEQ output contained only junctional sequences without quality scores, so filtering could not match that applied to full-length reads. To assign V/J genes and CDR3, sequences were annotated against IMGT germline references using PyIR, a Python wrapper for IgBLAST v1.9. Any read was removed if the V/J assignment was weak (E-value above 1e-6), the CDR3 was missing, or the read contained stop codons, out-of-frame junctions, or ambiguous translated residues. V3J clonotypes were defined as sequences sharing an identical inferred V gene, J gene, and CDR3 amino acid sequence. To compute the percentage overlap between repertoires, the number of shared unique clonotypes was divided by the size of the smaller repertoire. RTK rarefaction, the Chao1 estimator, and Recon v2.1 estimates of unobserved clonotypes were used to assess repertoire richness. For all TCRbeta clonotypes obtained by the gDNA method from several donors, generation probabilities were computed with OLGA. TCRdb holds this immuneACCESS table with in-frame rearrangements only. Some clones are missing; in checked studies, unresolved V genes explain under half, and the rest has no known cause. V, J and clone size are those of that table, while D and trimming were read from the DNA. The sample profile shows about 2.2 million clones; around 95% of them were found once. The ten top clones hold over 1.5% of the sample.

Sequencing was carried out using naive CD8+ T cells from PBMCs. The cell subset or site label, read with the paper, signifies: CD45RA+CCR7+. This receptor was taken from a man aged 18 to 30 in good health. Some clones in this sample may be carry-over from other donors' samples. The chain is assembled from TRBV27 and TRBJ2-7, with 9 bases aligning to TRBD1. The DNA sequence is TGTGCCAGCAGAGGGACAGGGCCGTCCTACGAGCAGTACTTC. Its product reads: CASRGTGPSYEQYF.